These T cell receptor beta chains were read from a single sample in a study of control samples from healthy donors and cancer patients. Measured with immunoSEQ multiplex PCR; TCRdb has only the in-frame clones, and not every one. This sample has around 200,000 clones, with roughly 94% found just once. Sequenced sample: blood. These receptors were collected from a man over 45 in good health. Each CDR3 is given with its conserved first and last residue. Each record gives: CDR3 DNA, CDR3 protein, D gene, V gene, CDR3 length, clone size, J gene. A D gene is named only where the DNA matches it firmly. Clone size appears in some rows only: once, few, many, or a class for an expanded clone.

DNA: TGTGCCAGCAGTTACAGCCGTTCCGGATTGAACACTGAAGCTTTCTTT
CDR3: CASSYSRSGLNTEAFF
D: NA
V: TRBV6-2/TRBV6-3
length: 16
size: NA
J: TRBJ1-1

DNA: TGTGCCAGCTCCCGACAGGGGGCATCACACAATGAGCAGTTCTTC
CDR3: CASSRQGASHNEQFF
D: TRBD1
V: TRBV18
length: 15
size: NA
J: TRBJ2-1

DNA: TGTGCCAGCTCACCTCTATCGGGACAGGCTTTTAATGGCTACACCTTC
CDR3: CASSPLSGQAFNGYTF
D: TRBD1
V: TRBV18
length: 16
size: once
J: TRBJ1-2

DNA: TGTGCCAGCACCCCGGGTGAGTTTCGGGACGAGCAGTACTTC
CDR3: CASTPGEFRDEQYF
D: NA
V: TRBV11-1
length: 14
size: once
J: TRBJ2-7

DNA: TGTGCCAGCAGTCGTATAGGGGACACCGGGGAGCTGTTTTTT
CDR3: CASSRIGDTGELFF
D: NA
V: TRBV7-9
length: 14
size: NA
J: TRBJ2-2

DNA: TGCAGTTACAGGGGGCAAACAGATACGCAGTATTTT
CDR3: CSYRGQTDTQYF
D: TRBD1
V: TRBV29-1
length: 12
size: few
J: TRBJ2-3

DNA: TGTGCCAGCAGTGATGTAGGGGGATACACTGAAGCTTTCTTT
CDR3: CASSDVGGYTEAFF
D: NA
V: TRBV2
length: 14
size: NA
J: TRBJ1-1

DNA: TGTGCCAGCACCCCGAGCGGGGGCCTCCAAGAGACCCAGTACTTC
CDR3: CASTPSGGLQETQYF
D: TRBD2
V: TRBV28
length: 15
size: NA
J: TRBJ2-5

DNA: TGTGCCAGCACCGGCAGCGCCAAACTTTCGGAGACCCAGTACTTC
CDR3: CASTGSAKLSETQYF
D: NA
V: TRBV6-5
length: 15
size: NA
J: TRBJ2-5

DNA: TGTGCCAGCCCCCCGGGACAGGGGCCGGGCTATGGCTACACCTTC
CDR3: CASPPGQGPGYGYTF
D: TRBD1
V: TRBV18
length: 15
size: NA
J: TRBJ1-2

DNA: TGTGCCAGCAGCTCGATGCAGGGCTCCTACAATGAGCAGTTCTTC
CDR3: CASSSMQGSYNEQFF
D: NA
V: TRBV7-2
length: 15
size: few
J: TRBJ2-1

DNA: TGTGCCAGCTCACCGAGACAGAGCCAAGAGACCCAGTACTTC
CDR3: CASSPRQSQETQYF
D: NA
V: TRBV18
length: 14
size: NA
J: TRBJ2-5

DNA: TGTGCCAGCAGACTCGTAAATCGCCGGGGGGACGAGCAGTACTTC
CDR3: CASRLVNRRGDEQYF
D: TRBD2
V: TRBV6-5
length: 15
size: NA
J: TRBJ2-7

DNA: TGTGCCAGCAGCCCACAGGGGCTGAACACTGAAGCTTTCTTT
CDR3: CASSPQGLNTEAFF
D: TRBD1
V: TRBV7-2
length: 14
size: few
J: TRBJ1-1

DNA: TGTGCCAGCAGTGAAAGGGAAACCGGGGAGCTGTTTTTT
CDR3: CASSERETGELFF
D: NA
V: TRBV6-1
length: 13
size: NA
J: TRBJ2-2

DNA: TGCAGTGCTAGTGATTATGAGCAGTTCTTC
CDR3: CSASDYEQFF
D: NA
V: TRBV20-1
length: 10
size: NA
J: TRBJ2-1

DNA: TGTGCCAGCAGTCCGTGGACTAGCGGGGGAGGAGGAGATACGCAGTATTTT
CDR3: CASSPWTSGGGGDTQYF
D: TRBD2
V: TRBV28
length: 17
size: NA
J: TRBJ2-3

DNA: TGTGCCTGGAGTGGAGCAGAAACTCAGCCCCAGCATTTT
CDR3: CAWSGAETQPQHF
D: NA
V: TRBV30
length: 13
size: NA
J: TRBJ1-5

DNA: TGCGCCAGCAGCTTGCAGGGAAATCTCCACACCTTC
CDR3: CASSLQGNLHTF
D: NA
V: TRBV5-1
length: 12
size: NA
J: TRBJ1-2

DNA: TGCAGCGTCACCGGACAGTACTTC
CDR3: CSVTGQYF
D: NA
V: TRBV29-1
length: 8
size: NA
J: TRBJ2-5

DNA: TGTGCCAGTAGTATAGGACAGATATTGAACACTGAAGCTTTCTTT
CDR3: CASSIGQILNTEAFF
D: NA
V: TRBV19
length: 15
size: NA
J: TRBJ1-1

DNA: TGTGCCCTCGAAAACTCCCGAGGCCAGACAGATACGCAGTATTTT
CDR3: CALENSRGQTDTQYF
D: NA
V: TRBV24-1
length: 15
size: NA
J: TRBJ2-3

DNA: TGTGCCAGCAGCTTGAGTAGGCAAAATAATTCACCCCTCCACTTT
CDR3: CASSLSRQNNSPLHF
D: NA
V: TRBV5-4
length: 15
size: NA
J: TRBJ1-6

DNA: TGTGCCAGCAGCCCTACCGGGGATACGCAGTATTTT
CDR3: CASSPTGDTQYF
D: NA
V: TRBV7-6
length: 12
size: NA
J: TRBJ2-3

DNA: TGTGCCAGCAGCTCTAACCGAACGCGGAATCAGCCCCAGCATTTT
CDR3: CASSSNRTRNQPQHF
D: NA
V: TRBV7-9
length: 15
size: NA
J: TRBJ1-5

DNA: TGCGCCAGCAGCTTAGCGGGGGGGGACCAAGAGACCCAGTACTTC
CDR3: CASSLAGGDQETQYF
D: TRBD2
V: TRBV5-1
length: 15
size: NA
J: TRBJ2-5

DNA: TGTGCCAGCAGCTTAGCGCTATGGGGGGCTCAGGCAGATACGCAGTATTTT
CDR3: CASSLALWGAQADTQYF
D: NA
V: TRBV7-8
length: 17
size: NA
J: TRBJ2-3

DNA: TGTGCTAGCAGCTTAGGGCGACTAGCGGGGCTCACCGGGGAGCTGTTTTTT
CDR3: CASSLGRLAGLTGELFF
D: TRBD2
V: TRBV7-7
length: 17
size: NA
J: TRBJ2-2

DNA: TGTGCCATCAGTGAAGACAGGGGTGGCGAAAAACTGTTTTTT
CDR3: CAISEDRGGEKLFF
D: TRBD1
V: TRBV10-3
length: 14
size: NA
J: TRBJ1-4

DNA: TGTGCCAGCAGCGGACGGGGGGATGAGCAGTTCTTC
CDR3: CASSGRGDEQFF
D: TRBD2
V: TRBV5-4
length: 12
size: NA
J: TRBJ2-1

DNA: TGTGCCAGCAGTGAAGGAAGGGGGCAAACTAATGAAAAACTGTTTTTT
CDR3: CASSEGRGQTNEKLFF
D: TRBD1
V: TRBV6-1
length: 16
size: NA
J: TRBJ1-4

DNA: TGTGCCAGTATCCAATCGGCGGCCTACTCTGGAAACACCATATATTTT
CDR3: CASIQSAAYSGNTIYF
D: NA
V: TRBV19
length: 16
size: NA
J: TRBJ1-3

DNA: TGTGCCAGCACTGCCGGGACAAACCATCCACCCCTCCACTTT
CDR3: CASTAGTNHPPLHF
D: NA
V: TRBV6-6
length: 14
size: once
J: TRBJ1-6

DNA: TGCGCCAGCAGCCCATATCGCGGGGGGCGCTTTCAAGAAAAACTGTTTTTT
CDR3: CASSPYRGGRFQEKLFF
D: NA
V: TRBV4-3
length: 17
size: NA
J: TRBJ1-4

DNA: TGTGCCAGCAGTTTGCAGTCCTACAATGAGCAGTTCTTC
CDR3: CASSLQSYNEQFF
D: NA
V: TRBV12-3/TRBV12-4
length: 13
size: NA
J: TRBJ2-1

DNA: TGTGCCACCAGTGAAACCGGGACAGGTAGCTCCTACAATGAGCAGTTCTTC
CDR3: CATSETGTGSSYNEQFF
D: TRBD1
V: TRBV24-1
length: 17
size: NA
J: TRBJ2-1

DNA: TGTGCCAGCAGTTTATCCCCGGGGACCGGGGAGCTGTTTTTT
CDR3: CASSLSPGTGELFF
D: NA
V: TRBV27
length: 14
size: NA
J: TRBJ2-2

DNA: TGTGCCAGCAGTTTAGGGATCAATCAGCCCCAGCATTTT
CDR3: CASSLGINQPQHF
D: NA
V: TRBV27
length: 13
size: NA
J: TRBJ1-5

DNA: TGTGCCAGCACCCAGGTTTCAGGGGGCACCGGGGAGCTGTTTTTT
CDR3: CASTQVSGGTGELFF
D: TRBD1
V: TRBV7-2
length: 15
size: NA
J: TRBJ2-2

DNA: TGTGCCAGCAGTTCGGGGGCCGCAACTAATGAAAAACTGTTTTTT
CDR3: CASSSGAATNEKLFF
D: NA
V: TRBV6-5
length: 15
size: NA
J: TRBJ1-4

DNA: TGTGCTACCGGGACGCGCAATCAGCCCCAGCATTTT
CDR3: CATGTRNQPQHF
D: NA
V: TRBV27
length: 12
size: NA
J: TRBJ1-5

DNA: TGCGCCAGCAGTGAGAAGGGTATGGAGACCCAGTACTTC
CDR3: CASSEKGMETQYF
D: NA
V: TRBV10-1
length: 13
size: NA
J: TRBJ2-5

DNA: TGTGCCAGCAGCCCGGGGCAGGCCCAGAACACCGGGGAGCTGTTTTTT
CDR3: CASSPGQAQNTGELFF
D: NA
V: TRBV5-4
length: 16
size: NA
J: TRBJ2-2

DNA: TGCAGCGCGGGGGCGGGGGCCGAGCAGTACTTC
CDR3: CSAGAGAEQYF
D: NA
V: TRBV29-1
length: 11
size: NA
J: TRBJ2-7

DNA: TGTGCCAGCAGTTTCCCCGTTCGTACAGGGGAGGAAAAACTGTTTTTT
CDR3: CASSFPVRTGEEKLFF
D: TRBD1
V: TRBV28
length: 16
size: once
J: TRBJ1-4

DNA: TGCGCCAGCAGCTTGGCAGGATATGGAAACACCATATATTTT
CDR3: CASSLAGYGNTIYF
D: NA
V: TRBV5-1
length: 14
size: few
J: TRBJ1-3

DNA: TGTGCCAGTAGTATGGGGGTGGAGAGGAATTCACCCCTCCACTTT
CDR3: CASSMGVERNSPLHF
D: NA
V: TRBV19
length: 15
size: NA
J: TRBJ1-6

DNA: TGTGCCAGCAGCCGGGGACTAGCGGCGAACACCGGGGAGCTGTTTTTT
CDR3: CASSRGLAANTGELFF
D: TRBD2
V: TRBV11-3
length: 16
size: NA
J: TRBJ2-2

DNA: TGCGCCAGCAGCTTGACTAGCGACACCGGGGAGCTGTTTTTT
CDR3: CASSLTSDTGELFF
D: TRBD2
V: TRBV5-1
length: 14
size: NA
J: TRBJ2-2